The 8 T cell receptor beta chains below all came from one sample that was sequenced in a study of shared clonotypes between healthy human individuals. Sequencing was performed with immunoSEQ multiplex PCR; in TCRdb, only in-frame clones are kept and a portion is missing. The sample yields around 990,000 clones, approximately 80% seen once. The material sequenced was memory CD4+ T cells from PBMCs. Described subset: CD45RA-negative fraction. These receptor sequences come from a man between 18 and 35 years old in good health. Some clones in this sample may be carry-over from other donors' samples.

This clone has only a few counts. The chain uses TRBV14 and TRBJ2-5; D ambiguous. The CDR3 runs to 12 residues. CDR1 is SGHDN and CDR2 is FVKESK in the germline V gene. Trimming took 2 bases from V and 5 from J, leaving 6 bases between them. The CDR3 nucleotides read TGTGCCAGCAGCCAAAATCGGGAGACCCAGTACTTC. Its protein product is CASSQNRETQYF.

The gene calls are TRBV29-1 and TRBJ2-3; possibly TRBD2 for D (6 bases). The germline gives CDR1 SQVTM, CDR2 ANQGSEA. The V end lost 7 bases, the J end lost 0 bases, and 14 bases lay between the germline ends. The CDR3 spans 14 residues. Written as DNA, the CDR3 is TGCAGCGCAACCGTAGCGGAAAGCACAGATACGCAGTATTTT. Translated, it gives CSATVAESTDTQYF.

This clone was counted a few times. The rearrangement links TRBV19 to TRBJ2-2; D is unresolved. The V end was cut by 5 bases, the J end by 2 bases, with 6 bases between. The germline gives CDR1 LNHDA, CDR2 SQIVND (reference sequence). The CDR3 has 13 amino acids. CDR3 in DNA: TGTGCCAGTAGTTTACTCAACACCGGGGAGCTGTTTTTT. Translated, it gives CASSLLNTGELFF.

The genes are TRBV2 and TRBJ2-1; TRBD1 matches 7 bases. V was clipped by 6 bases and J by 2 bases; unmatched bases: 7. The CDR3 is 15 residues long. CDR1 is SNHLY and CDR2 is FYNNEI in the germline V gene. CDR3 sequence reads: CASRAGTAPYNEQFF. CDR3 sequence (DNA): TGTGCCAGCAGAGCAGGGACAGCCCCCTACAATGAGCAGTTCTTC.

The chain carries TRBV5-4 and TRBJ2-5; 8 bases align to TRBD1. The CDR3 runs 14 residues. Germline V gene data show CDR1 as SGHNT and CDR2 as YYREEE (reference sequence). V dropped 3 bases and J dropped 7; count of bases not matched to a gene: 8. The CDR3 sequence: CASSSETGEGTQYF. CDR3 in DNA: TGTGCCAGCAGCTCCGAGACAGGGGAAGGGACCCAGTACTTC.

The chain links TRBV5-8 to TRBJ1-5, with a weak D call TRBD1 (5 bases). Germline CDR1 is SGHTS and CDR2 is YDEGEE. The CDR3 totals 14 residues. The V end was cut by 0 bases, the J end by 7 bases, with 11 bases between. CDR3 nucleotides: TGTGCCAGCAGCTTGGAGGGGAATCGGCAGCCCCAGCATTTT. As protein: CASSLEGNRQPQHF. Filled out from reference TRBV5-8 and TRBJ1-5, the complete variable domain reads EAGVTQSPTHLIKTRGQQATLRCSPISGHTSVYWYQQALGLGLQFLLWYDEGEERNRGNFPPRFSGRQFPNYSSELNVNALELEDSALYLCASSLEGNRQPQHFGDGTRLSIL.

The chain employs TRBV6-1 and TRBJ1-2; 7 bases are a match to TRBD1. Losses at the gene ends were 1 base for V and 6 bases for J; bases not matched to a gene: 11. CDR1 is MNHNS and CDR2 is SASEGT in the germline V gene. The CDR3 runs to 16 residues. In DNA form, the CDR3 reads TGTGCCAGCAGTGAAGACCTTACAGGGGCTTTACATGGCTACACCTTC. Its protein product is CASSEDLTGALHGYTF.

In regard to this clone: An end of the junction differs from the germline gene, which may be a read error. J is TRBJ1-1 and V is TRBV9; D is unresolved. Germline CDR1 is SGDLS and CDR2 is YYNGEE. The CDR3 has 16 residues. The CDR3 coding sequence is TGTGCCAGCAGCGTAGGGCCCCTGGCCGGCTACACGGAAGCTTTCTTT. It codes for CASSVGPLAGYTEAFF.